The clone carrying this T cell receptor beta chain was observed a handful of times. Researchers ran the PCR with 60 Vbeta and 13 Jbeta primers. Authors' processing steps: Later, 75 million to 100 million unique TCR beta chains were counted in an analysis, and some 9.9 million of them were shared. Some clones are missing from TCRdb's copy, which holds only in-frame ones; the method was immunoSEQ multiplex PCR. The V and J calls and clone size come from that table; D and trimming were worked out from the DNA. The sample includes approximately 140,000 clones, roughly 78% of them seen just once. The data belong to a study of cytomegalovirus exposure and HLA in healthy donors. Germline CDR1 MNHNS, CDR2 SASEGT. This CDR3 spans 15 amino acids. The V end was cut by 6 bases, the J end by 3 bases, with 18 bases between.

The rearrangement uses TRBV6-1 and TRBJ2-7, with D possibly matching TRBD2 (6 bases). The clonotype originates from a man aged 40-49 years in good health and CMV-seropositive. Sequenced material: PBMCs. In nucleotides, the CDR3 is TGTGCCAGCAGACGTAACAAGGGAGGCTACTACGAGCAGTACTTC. Translating it yields CASRRNKGGYYEQYF.